These T cell receptor beta chains were read from a single sample in a study of blood T cells in healthy people across ages. TCRdb ran MiXCR on the 5' RACE reads and lists one entry per CDR3 protein. This table has fewer than 2 million distinct CDR3 sequences, 30% to 40% appearing once. Sequencing was done on a sample of blood. All receptors derive from a human donor in good health. Each CDR3 is given with its conserved first and last residue. Fields, in order: CDR3 protein, CDR3 DNA, V gene, D gene, J gene, clone size. D genes are given only for firm matches. A row's size may be missing; if present it is once, few, many or a size class.

CASSHIKRENEKLFF TGTGCCAGCAGCCATATAAAAAGGGAGAATGAAAAACTGTTTTTT TRBV3-1 . TRBJ1-4 .
CSVAGRVGTEAFF TGCAGCGTTGCCGGCAGGGTGGGCACTGAAGCTTTCTTT TRBV29-1 . TRBJ1-1 once
CSASPQTGGILYEQYF TGCAGTGCTAGTCCCCAAACAGGGGGGATCCTCTACGAGCAGTACTTC TRBV20-1 TRBD1 TRBJ2-7 .
CSATGGWGYTF TGCAGTGCGACAGGGGGCTGGGGCTACACCTTC TRBV20-1 TRBD1 TRBJ1-2 .
CASSQGREKLFF TGTGCCAGCAGCCAAGGTCGAGAAAAACTGTTTTTT TRBV3-1 . TRBJ1-4 many
CAISVNLDRDQETQYF TGTGCCATCAGTGTGAATTTGGACAGGGACCAAGAGACCCAGTACTTC TRBV10-3 TRBD1 TRBJ2-5 few
CASSLQGLLSYGYTF TGCGCCAGCAGCTTGCAGGGGCTACTGAGCTATGGCTACACCTTC TRBV5-1 . TRBJ1-2 .
CSAQTGLSYGYTF TGCAGTGCTCAGACAGGACTCTCCTATGGCTACACCTTC TRBV20-1 . TRBJ1-2 many
CANSRLPGTSGKLTDTQYF TGCGCCAACAGTCGACTACCTGGGACTAGCGGGAAACTCACAGATACGCAGTATTTT TRBV4-1 TRBD2 TRBJ2-3 .
CASSLRAGDQETQYF TGTGCCAGCAGTTTACGCGCAGGGGACCAAGAGACCCAGTACTTC TRBV12-3/TRBV12-4 . TRBJ2-5 .
CSVDRDGSYNEQFF TGCAGCGTTGACCGGGACGGCTCCTACAATGAGCAGTTCTTC TRBV29-1 . TRBJ2-1 few
CATSRDHGGIDTQYF TGTGCCACCAGCAGAGATCACGGGGGCATCGATACGCAGTATTTT TRBV15 . TRBJ2-3 .
CASSLPRDRKGLQETQYF TGTGCCAGCAGCTTACCCCGGGACAGAAAGGGGCTCCAAGAGACCCAGTACTTC TRBV7-6 TRBD1 TRBJ2-5 .
CASSPRLEGSGVYQETQYF TGCGCCAGCAGCCCCCGCTTAGAGGGGAGCGGGGTGTACCAAGAGACCCAGTACTTC TRBV4-3 TRBD2 TRBJ2-5 .
CASSYSGRGLQISGNTIYF TGTGCCAGCAGTTACTCGGGAAGGGGGCTTCAGATCTCTGGAAACACCATATATTTT TRBV6-5 TRBD1 TRBJ1-3 .
CASSLSSVQETQFF TGTGCCAGCAGCTTGAGCAGCGTCCAAGAGACCCAGTTCTTC TRBV7-8 . TRBJ2-1 once